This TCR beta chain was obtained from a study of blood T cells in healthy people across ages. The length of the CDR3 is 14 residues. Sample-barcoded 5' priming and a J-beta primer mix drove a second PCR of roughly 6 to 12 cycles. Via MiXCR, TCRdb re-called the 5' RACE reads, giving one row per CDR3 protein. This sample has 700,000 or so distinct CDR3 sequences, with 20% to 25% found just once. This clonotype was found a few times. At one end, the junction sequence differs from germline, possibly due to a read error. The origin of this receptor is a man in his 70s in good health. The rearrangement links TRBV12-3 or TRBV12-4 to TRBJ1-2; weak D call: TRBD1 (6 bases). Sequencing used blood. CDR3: CASSLTQGYYGCTF. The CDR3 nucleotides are TGTGCCAGCAGTTTAACACAGGGATACTATGGCTGCACCTTC.